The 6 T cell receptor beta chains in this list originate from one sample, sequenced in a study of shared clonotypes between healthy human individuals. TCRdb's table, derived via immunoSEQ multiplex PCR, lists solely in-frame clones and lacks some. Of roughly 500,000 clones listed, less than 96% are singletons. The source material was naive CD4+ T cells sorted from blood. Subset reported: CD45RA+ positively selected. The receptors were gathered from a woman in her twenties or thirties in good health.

This CDR3 reads CASSISEKLFF. In DNA, the CDR3 is TGTGCCAGTAGTATTAGCGAAAAACTGTTTTTT. The chain is built from TRBV19 and TRBJ1-4, with D unclear. Germline assignment: CDR1 LNHDA and CDR2 SQIVND (reference sequence). The germline V and J ends were trimmed by 3 bases and 8 bases, with 4 bases remaining between them. The CDR3 runs 11 residues.

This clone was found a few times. The CDR3: CASSIWSQPQHF. The CDR3 coding sequence is TGTGCCAGTAGTATTTGGAGTCAGCCCCAGCATTTT. The gene calls are TRBV19 and TRBJ1-5, with D uncertain. Trimming cost V 3 bases and J 6 bases, with 6 bases left between them. The CDR3 contains 12 residues. In germline, CDR1 is LNHDA, CDR2 SQIVND (reference sequence).

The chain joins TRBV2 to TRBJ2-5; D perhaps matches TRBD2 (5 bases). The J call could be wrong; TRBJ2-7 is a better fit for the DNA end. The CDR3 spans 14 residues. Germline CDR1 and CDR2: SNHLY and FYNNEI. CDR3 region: CASQARLYSYEQYF. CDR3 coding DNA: TGTGCCAGTCAGGCCCGACTATACTCCTACGAGCAGTACTTC.

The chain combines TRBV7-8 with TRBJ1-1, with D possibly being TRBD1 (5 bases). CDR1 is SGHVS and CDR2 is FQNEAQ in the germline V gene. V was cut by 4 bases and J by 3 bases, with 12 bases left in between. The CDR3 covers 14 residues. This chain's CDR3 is CASSSRGGDTEAFF. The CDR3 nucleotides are TGTGCCAGCAGCTCTCGGGGGGGTGACACTGAAGCTTTCTTT.

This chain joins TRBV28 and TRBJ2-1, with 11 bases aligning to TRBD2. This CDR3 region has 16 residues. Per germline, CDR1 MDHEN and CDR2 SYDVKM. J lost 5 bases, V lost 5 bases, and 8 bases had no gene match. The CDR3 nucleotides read TGTGCCAGCAGTGAACAAACTAGCGGGAGCCACAATGAGCAGTTCTTC. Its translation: CASSEQTSGSHNEQFF.

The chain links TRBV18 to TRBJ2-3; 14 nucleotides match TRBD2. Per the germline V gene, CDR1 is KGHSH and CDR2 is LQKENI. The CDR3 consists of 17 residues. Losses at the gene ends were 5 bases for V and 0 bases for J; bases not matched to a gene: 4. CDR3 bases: TGTGCCAGCTCATCGGGACTAGCGGGAGTAAGCACAGATACGCAGTATTTT. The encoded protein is CASSSGLAGVSTDTQYF.